This T cell receptor beta chain was retrieved from a study of blood T cell repertoires in COVID-19. TCRdb keeps only in-frame clones here, not all; method: immunoSEQ multiplex PCR. This table holds about 200,000 clones, just under 90% found once. Unmatched junction bases numbered 15, after V lost 2 bases and J lost 5 bases. This CDR3 has 18 residues. Germline V gives CDR1 SGHTA, CDR2 FQGNSA. Material: PBMCs or T cells enriched from blood (not recorded which). The gene calls are TRBV7-2 and TRBJ1-2; the match to TRBD1 covers 9 bases. This TCR derives from a young man who had recovered from COVID-19. CDR3 in amino acids: CASSLYRASQGARYGYTF. As DNA, the CDR3 is TGTGCCAGCAGCTTATATAGGGCCTCACAGGGGGCCAGGTATGGCTACACCTTC.